This T cell receptor (beta chain) emerged from a study of TIL therapy for anti-PD-1-resistant metastatic lung cancer. Time point meaning: pre-treatment sample, taken before nivolumab and TIL therapy. This clone was found once. The immunoSEQ assay was v3. Sequencing was performed with immunoSEQ multiplex PCR; in TCRdb, only in-frame clones are kept and a portion is missing. The sample has 50,000 to 70,000 clones, roughly 77% seen once; the top ten hold just under 3%. Germline V gene lookup returns CDR1 SEHNR and CDR2 FQNEAQ (reference sequence). This CDR3 is 11 amino acids long. The ends lost 9 bases at V and 8 bases at J; junction bases unmatched: 3.

J is TRBJ2-1 and V is TRBV7-9, with 8 positions matching TRBD1. The sequence was collected from a person aged 25 to 79 with non-small cell lung cancer. Here the sequenced sample was blood, taken at baseline. The CDR3 reads CARETGDEQFF. In DNA, the CDR3 is TGTGCCAGAGAGACAGGGGATGAGCAGTTCTTC.